One and the same sample provided the 27 T cell receptor beta chains below, sequenced in a study of blood T cell repertoires in COVID-19. The data were produced by immunoSEQ multiplex PCR, yet TCRdb's version contains in-frame clones alone and is incomplete. The table lists approximately 61,000 clones, about 76% of them singletons. The specimen sequenced was peripheral blood. These receptors were collected from a human donor in a cohort sampled during active COVID-19.

This clone was seen only a few times. J is TRBJ2-7 and V is TRBV19; 10 positions agree with TRBD1. Germline CDR1 is LNHDA and CDR2 is SQIVND (reference sequence). The CDR3 length is 14 residues. After removal of 1 base from V and 5 bases from J, the junction contained 2 bases not matched to a gene. The CDR3, as DNA: TGTGCCAGTAGTATAGCCGACAGGGGGCACGAGCAGTACTTC. Translating gives CASSIADRGHEQYF.

For this clone: One end of the junction is discordant with germline, which a read error may explain. This rearrangement joins TRBV5-6 to TRBJ1-2, with no clear D. The CDR3 runs to 12 residues. CDR1 SGHDT and CDR2 YYEEEE come from the germline V gene. The CDR3 DNA reads TGTGCCAGCACCTTGGCAGGATTAAGCTACACCTTC. This translates into CASTLAGLSYTF.

The chain combines TRBV7-2 with TRBJ2-6; TRBD2 is a possible D gene (6 bases). The CDR3 has 18 amino acids. The V end was cut by 2 bases, the J end by 0 bases, with 14 bases between. Germline CDR1 reads SGHTA; CDR2 reads FQGNSA. CDR3 region: CASSLSAGRFSGANVLTF. The CDR3, as DNA: TGTGCCAGCAGCTTATCGGCAGGGAGGTTCTCTGGGGCCAACGTCCTGACTTTC.

This chain uses TRBV28 with TRBJ2-7; 8 bases are shared with TRBD2. Looked up from germline, CDR1 is MDHEN and CDR2 is SYDVKM. There are 13 residues in the CDR3. The V gene end was trimmed by 7 bases and the J gene end by 2 bases; junction bases not matched to a gene: 4. CDR3 coding DNA: TGTGCCAGCAATAGCGGGACCCCCTACGAGCAGTACTTC. This sequence encodes CASNSGTPYEQYF. The full variable domain, its missing parts supplied by reference TRBV28 and TRBJ2-7, is DVKVTQSSRYLVKRTGEKVFLECVQDMDHENMFWYRQDPGLGLRLIYFSYDVKMKEKGDIPEGYSVSREKKERFSLILESASTNQTSMYLCASNSGTPYEQYFGPGTRLTVT.

V and J are TRBV5-6 and TRBJ1-5; TRBD1 is a possible D gene (6 bases). The length of the CDR3 is 16 residues. V was cut by 4 bases and J by 0 bases, with 14 bases left in between. CDR1 and CDR2 (germline): SGHDT, YYEEEE. The CDR3 DNA sequence: TGTGCCAGCAGCAGGGGGGGTTCAGCTAGCAATCAGCCCCAGCATTTT. This encodes CASSRGGSASNQPQHF.

J is TRBJ2-1 and V is TRBV7-3, with D maybe TRBD2 (6 bases). The germline V and J ends were trimmed by 0 bases and 10 bases, with 16 bases remaining between them. Germline values: CDR1 SGHTA, CDR2 FQGTGA. CDR3 size: 15 residues. This CDR3 is CASSLTVGLVPEQFF. DNA for the CDR3: TGTGCCAGCAGCTTAACGGTGGGACTGGTGCCGGAGCAGTTCTTC.

This clone was picked up a small number of times. This chain connects TRBV18 to TRBJ2-7, with 7 bases matching TRBD2. The ends lost 5 bases at V and 6 bases at J; junction bases unmatched: 4. This CDR3 is built from 12 residues. The germline gives CDR1 KGHSH, CDR2 LQKENI. The CDR3 protein is CASSAGVSEQYF. CDR3 bases: TGTGCCAGCTCAGCGGGGGTTTCCGAGCAGTACTTC.

In its sample, this clone was seen once. The rearrangement uses TRBV7-9 and TRBJ2-5, with TRBD1 matching over 7 bases. Germline-derived CDR1 and CDR2 are SEHNR and FQNEAQ (reference sequence). CDR3 length equals 14 residues. V shed 1 base, J shed 4 bases, and the junction held 3 bases outside the gene matches. In nucleotides, the CDR3 is TGTGCCAGCAGCTTAGGGACAGGTCGAGAGACCCAGTACTTC. Protein product: CASSLGTGRETQYF.

The chain recombines TRBV6-5 with TRBJ2-7, with TRBD1 matching 7 bases. With 2 bases clipped from V and 9 bases from J, the junction kept 7 bases outside the gene matches. Germline CDR1 MNHEY, CDR2 SVGAGI. There are 13 residues in the CDR3. Written as DNA, the CDR3 is TGTGCCAGCAGTTACAGAGACAGGGAACTGCAGTACTTC. This gives the protein CASSYRDRELQYF.

The CDR3 sequence is CASSTGRGDGYTF. DNA for the CDR3: TGTGCCAGCAGTACGGGCAGGGGGGATGGCTACACCTTC. The chain carries TRBV6-5 and TRBJ1-2; TRBD1 matches at 7 bases. The germline V gene has CDR1 MNHEY and CDR2 SVGAGI. J lost 6 bases, V lost 5 bases, and 6 bases had no gene match. The CDR3 is made up of 13 amino acids.

V usage is TRBV5-1 and J usage is TRBJ1-1; unclear D gene. The CDR3 contains 15 residues. Trimming took off 0 bases at V and 4 bases at J, with 13 bases between the two ends. Germline CDR1 SGHRS, CDR2 YFSETQ. The CDR3 DNA reads as TGCGCCAGCAGCTTGGGCCCGGGATCGACCACTGAAGCTTTCTTT. It is translated as CASSLGPGSTTEAFF.

This chain uses TRBV29-1 with TRBJ1-2; D not resolved. Trimming stripped 3 bases from V and 4 bases from J, with 12 bases between. The CDR3 is 13 amino acids. Germline-derived CDR1 and CDR2 are SQVTM and ANQGSEA. CDR3 sequence reads: CSVDQEYLYGYTF. CDR3 bases: TGCAGCGTTGACCAAGAGTATCTCTATGGCTACACCTTC.

The J gene is TRBJ2-1, the V gene TRBV7-6; D possibly corresponds to TRBD1 (6 bases). Trimming removed 3 bases at V and 4 bases at J, with 13 bases between. The CDR3 consists of 15 residues. Germline CDR1 is SGHVS and CDR2 is FNYEAQ. Written as DNA, the CDR3 is TGTGCCAGCAGCTTGGAGACAGGTTTTTACAATGAGCAGTTCTTC. It codes for CASSLETGFYNEQFF.

The genes are TRBV11-2 and TRBJ2-7; 8 bases align to TRBD2. Germline-derived CDR1 and CDR2 are SGHAT and FQNNGV. The CDR3 extends over 16 amino acids. V lost 0 bases and J lost 1; bases outside the gene matches: 5. The CDR3 sequence: CASSLDRSGVSYEQYF. CDR3 nucleotides: TGTGCCAGCAGCTTAGATCGTAGCGGGGTTTCCTACGAGCAGTACTTC. The full variable domain, its missing parts supplied by reference TRBV11-2 and TRBJ2-7, is EAGVAQSPRYKIIEKRQSVAFWCNPISGHATLYWYQQILGQGPKLLIQFQNNGVVDDSQLPKDRFSAERLKGVDSTLKIQPAKLEDSAVYLCASSLDRSGVSYEQYFGPGTRLTVT.

V and J are TRBV24-1 and TRBJ1-5, with TRBD1 identical over 10 bases. Germline V gene data show CDR1 as KGHDR and CDR2 as SFDVKD. Trimming took 4 bases from V and 5 from J; bases not matched to a gene: 4. The CDR3 loop spans 15 amino acids. For the CDR3, the DNA is TGTGCCACCAGTGAGCCGGGACAGGGGTATCAGCCCCAGCATTTT. This codes for CATSEPGQGYQPQHF.

J is TRBJ1-6 and V is TRBV5-1, with D hard to call. V was clipped by 2 bases and J by 8 bases, with 17 bases between them. The length of the CDR3 is 16 residues. Germline loops: CDR1 SGHRS, CDR2 YFSETQ. CDR3 sequence reads: CASSLGPGSAHSPLHF. In DNA form, the CDR3 reads TGCGCCAGCAGCTTAGGCCCGGGGTCAGCGCATTCACCCCTCCACTTT.

This clone was seen only a few times. The rearrangement links TRBV19 to TRBJ1-6; D is uncertain. V was pared by 0 bases and J by 7 bases, with 16 bases between. Germline V gene lookup returns CDR1 LNHDA and CDR2 SQIVND (reference sequence). The CDR3 totals 17 residues. Here the CDR3 reads CASSIDHARSLNSPLHF. CDR3 DNA sequence: TGTGCCAGTAGTATAGATCACGCCCGTTCACTGAATTCACCCCTCCACTTT.

This clone was found once. CDR3 bases: TGTGCCAGCAGCCTACAGGGGGTGAGGAATGAAAAACTGTTTTTT. It translates to CASSLQGVRNEKLFF. The chain uses TRBV3-1 (or the pseudogene TRBV3-2) and TRBJ1-4; 8 nucleotides line up with TRBD1. Trimming at V came to 4 bases and at J to 5 bases, leaving 6 bases not matched to a gene. The CDR3 has 15 amino acids. From germline, CDR1 is LGHDT and CDR2 YNNKEL (reference sequence).

The V and J genes are TRBV5-1 and TRBJ1-6; 10 nucleotides align to TRBD1. With V trimmed by 3 bases and J by 9 bases, 3 bases remained unmatched. The V gene's germline CDR1 is SGHRS and CDR2 YFSETQ. This CDR3 has 14 residues. In DNA form, the CDR3 reads TGCGCCAGCAGCTGGGACAGGGGAGGTTCACCCCTCCACTTT. The encoded protein is CASSWDRGGSPLHF.

The chain links TRBV2 to TRBJ1-3; TRBD1 might be the D (5 bases). V was cut by 4 bases and J by 4 bases, with 11 bases left in between. Germline V gene lookup returns CDR1 SNHLY and CDR2 FYNNEI. The CDR3 runs 14 residues. CDR3 DNA sequence: TGTGCCAGCAGTGCCTCAGGGTCCGGAAACACCATATATTTT. Its protein is CASSASGSGNTIYF. The whole variable domain, remainder taken from reference TRBV2 and TRBJ1-3, is EPEVTQTPSHQVTQMGQEVILRCVPISNHLYFYWYRQILGQKVEFLVSFYNNEISEKSEIFDDQFSVERPDGSNFTLKIRSTKLEDSAMYFCASSASGSGNTIYFGEGSWLTVV.

The V and J genes are TRBV10-3 and TRBJ1-1; D unresolved. Germline V lookup: CDR1 ENHRY, CDR2 SYGVKD. Trimming removed 6 bases from V and 7 bases from J, with 12 bases in between. This CDR3 region has 12 residues. CDR3 sequence: CAIRGGGNEAFF. In nucleotides, the CDR3 is TGTGCCATCAGGGGCGGAGGGAATGAAGCTTTCTTT.

In DNA form, the CDR3 reads TGCGCCAGCAGCTTGGGGACTAGCGGGCCCACCGGGGAGCTGTTTTTT. This encodes CASSLGTSGPTGELFF. The chain couples TRBV5-1 to TRBJ2-2, with 11 bases fitting TRBD2. The trim removed 0 bases at V and 4 bases at J, leaving 2 bases unmatched. Germline CDR1 and CDR2: SGHRS and YFSETQ. The length of the CDR3 is 16 residues.

The J gene is TRBJ2-2, the V gene TRBV9; tentative D call: TRBD1 (8 bases). From germline, CDR1 is SGDLS and CDR2 YYNGEE. The V end lost 0 bases, the J end lost 7 bases, and 16 bases lay between the germline ends. CDR3 length equals 16 residues. The CDR3 nucleotides read TGTGCCAGCAGCGTAGCCCGGACAGGGAGGGTCGGGGAGCTGTTTTTT. It translates to CASSVARTGRVGELFF. Variable domain in full (rest from reference TRBV9 and TRBJ2-2): DSGVTQTPKHLITATGQRVTLRCSPRSGDLSVYWYQQSLDQGLQFLIQYYNGEERAKGNILERFSAQQFPDLHSELNLSSLELGDSALYFCASSVARTGRVGELFFGEGSRLTVL.

About this clone itself: The identical CDR3 is also encoded by other nucleotide sequences in the sample. This sequence joins TRBV28 and TRBJ2-7; D is perhaps TRBD2 (5 bases). The CDR3 spans 13 residues. Trimming stripped 1 base from V and 7 bases from J, with 11 bases between. CDR1 is MDHEN, CDR2 SYDVKM, per germline. In DNA form, the CDR3 reads TGTGCCAGCAGTTTATTTCGGGGTCATGAGCAGTACTTC. Translated, it gives CASSLFRGHEQYF. The whole variable domain, filled in from reference TRBV28 and TRBJ2-7, reads DVKVTQSSRYLVKRTGEKVFLECVQDMDHENMFWYRQDPGLGLRLIYFSYDVKMKEKGDIPEGYSVSREKKERFSLILESASTNQTSMYLCASSLFRGHEQYFGPGTRLTVT.

A few counts support this clone. The chain uses TRBV28 and TRBJ2-3; TRBD2 matches at 10 bases. CDR3 length equals 15 residues. Germline values: CDR1 MDHEN, CDR2 SYDVKM. With 5 bases clipped from V and 5 bases from J, the junction kept 7 bases outside the gene matches. DNA of the CDR3: TGTGCCAGCAGTCCCGTGAGCGGGAGGGGAGATACGCAGTATTTT. This encodes CASSPVSGRGDTQYF. The full variable domain, its missing parts supplied by reference TRBV28 and TRBJ2-3, is DVKVTQSSRYLVKRTGEKVFLECVQDMDHENMFWYRQDPGLGLRLIYFSYDVKMKEKGDIPEGYSVSREKKERFSLILESASTNQTSMYLCASSPVSGRGDTQYFGPGTRLTVL.

The V gene is TRBV12-2, the J gene TRBJ2-1; the table's TRBD2 call for D was not verified on the DNA. TRBV12-2 is noted as a pseudogene. The CDR3 totals 16 residues. CDR3 DNA sequence: TGTGCAAGTCGTAGGGCTAGCGGGAGCCGAAGGAATGAGCAGTTCTTC. The encoded protein is CASRRASGSRRNEQFF.

The chain carries TRBV14 and TRBJ1-2; possibly TRBD1 for D (5 bases). With 1 base removed from V and 2 bases from J, the gap between germline ends came to 5 bases. The length of the CDR3 is 13 residues. From germline, CDR1 is SGHDN and CDR2 FVKESK. In DNA form, the CDR3 reads TGTGCCAGCAGCCAAGGACAGAACTATGGCTACACCTTC. It is translated as CASSQGQNYGYTF. Full variable domain (remainder filled in from reference TRBV14 and TRBJ1-2): EAGVTQFPSHSVIEKGQTVTLRCDPISGHDNLYWYRRVMGKEIKFLLHFVKESKQDESGMPNNRFLAERTGGTYSTLKVQPAELEDSGVYFCASSQGQNYGYTFGSGTRLTVV.